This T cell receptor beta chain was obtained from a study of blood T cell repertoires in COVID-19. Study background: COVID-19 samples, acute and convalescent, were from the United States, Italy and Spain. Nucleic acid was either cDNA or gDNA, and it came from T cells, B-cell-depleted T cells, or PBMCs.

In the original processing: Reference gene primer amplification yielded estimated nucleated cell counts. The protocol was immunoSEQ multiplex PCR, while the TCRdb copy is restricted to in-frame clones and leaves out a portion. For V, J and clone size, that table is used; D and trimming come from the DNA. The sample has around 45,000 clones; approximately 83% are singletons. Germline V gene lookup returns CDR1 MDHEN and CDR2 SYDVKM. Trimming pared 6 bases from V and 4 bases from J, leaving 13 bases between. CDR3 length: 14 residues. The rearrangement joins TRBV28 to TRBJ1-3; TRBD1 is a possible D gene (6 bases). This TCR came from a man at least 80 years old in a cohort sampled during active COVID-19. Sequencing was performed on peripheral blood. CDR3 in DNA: TGTGCCAGCAGGGGATCCACAGGGGGAAACACCATATATTTT. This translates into CASRGSTGGNTIYF. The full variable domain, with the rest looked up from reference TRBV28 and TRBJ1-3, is DVKVTQSSRYLVKRTGEKVFLECVQDMDHENMFWYRQDPGLGLRLIYFSYDVKMKEKGDIPEGYSVSREKKERFSLILESASTNQTSMYLCASRGSTGGNTIYFGEGSWLTVV.